The 8 T cell receptor beta chains below come from one sample, sequenced in a study of blood T cell repertoires in COVID-19. This table comes from immunoSEQ multiplex PCR, and its TCRdb copy is limited to in-frame clones, with some not included. The profile shows around 46,000 clones, approximately 88% of them singletons. The sequencing input was peripheral blood. The source of these receptors is a man between 50 and 59 years old with acute or convalescent COVID-19.

This chain uses TRBV2 with TRBJ1-6, with D possibly matching TRBD1 (5 bases). Germline loops: CDR1 SNHLY, CDR2 FYNNEI. The V and J ends lost 5 bases and 6 bases respectively, with 17 bases between them. This CDR3 comprises 16 residues. DNA for the CDR3: TGTGCCAGCAGTATAAACCCCCGGACATCTAATTCACCCCTCCACTTT. This codes for CASSINPRTSNSPLHF.

This CDR3 reads CATSDIGEGQIYGYTF. For the CDR3, the DNA is TGTGCCACCAGTGATATCGGTGAGGGACAGATCTATGGCTACACCTTC. This chain joins TRBV24-1 and TRBJ1-2, with 7 bases fitting TRBD1. CDR3 length: 16 residues. CDR1 is KGHDR, CDR2 SFDVKD, per germline. J lost 4 bases, V lost 3 bases, and 10 bases had no gene match.

V gene TRBV6-5 combines with J gene TRBJ1-2, with no clear D. CDR1 is MNHEY, CDR2 SVGAGI, per germline. CDR3 size: 14 residues. V lost 2 bases and J lost 0, with 7 bases in between. CDR3 loop: CASSYTSANYGYTF. The CDR3 region has the DNA TGTGCCAGCAGTTACACGAGCGCTAACTATGGCTACACCTTC.

J is TRBJ2-1 and V is TRBV7-9; D is perhaps TRBD1 (5 bases). Germline lookup yields CDR1 SEHNR and CDR2 FQNEAQ (reference sequence). Trimming removed 4 bases at V and 0 bases at J, with 16 bases between. The length of the CDR3 is 17 residues. CDR3 sequence (DNA): TGTGCCAGCAGCTACACGTCCGACAGTAGCTCCTACAATGAGCAGTTCTTC. Translating gives CASSYTSDSSSYNEQFF.

The chain uses TRBV30 and TRBJ1-3; TRBD1 matches 7 bases. After removal of 1 base from V and 2 bases from J, the junction contained 2 bases not matched to a gene. Germline V gene data show CDR1 as GTSNPN and CDR2 as SVGIG (reference sequence). The CDR3 totals 14 residues. The CDR3 reads CAWSETGTGNTIYF. As DNA, the CDR3 is TGTGCCTGGAGTGAGACAGGGACTGGAAACACCATATATTTT.

The J gene is TRBJ2-3, the V gene TRBV2, with TRBD1 matching over 8 bases. CDR3 length equals 16 residues. Germline V gene data show CDR1 as SNHLY and CDR2 as FYNNEI. V shed 3 bases and J 5 bases; nucleotides not matched to a gene: 10. In DNA form, the CDR3 reads TGTGCCAGCAGTGAGGGTTCGGGCAGGGGGCAAGATACGCAGTATTTT. This translates into CASSEGSGRGQDTQYF.

This clone was seen more than once but under ten times. This rearrangement joins TRBV15 to TRBJ1-6; a weak D match, TRBD1 (5 bases). This CDR3 is 15 amino acids long. Germline V CDR1 and CDR2: LNHNV, YYDKDF (reference sequence). V was cut by 0 bases and J by 9 bases, with 12 bases left in between. The CDR3 sequence is CATSRDTGEGSPLHF. The CDR3 bases are TGTGCCACCAGCAGAGATACGGGGGAAGGTTCACCCCTCCACTTT.

The chain employs TRBV6-5 and TRBJ1-2, with unresolved D. The V and J ends lost 6 bases and 4 bases respectively, with 15 bases between them. The CDR3 sequence is 14 residues long. The germline V gene has CDR1 MNHEY and CDR2 SVGAGI. CDR3 sequence (DNA): TGTGCCAGCAGGGCCGGACTAGTCACCTATGGCTACACCTTC. Translation: CASRAGLVTYGYTF.